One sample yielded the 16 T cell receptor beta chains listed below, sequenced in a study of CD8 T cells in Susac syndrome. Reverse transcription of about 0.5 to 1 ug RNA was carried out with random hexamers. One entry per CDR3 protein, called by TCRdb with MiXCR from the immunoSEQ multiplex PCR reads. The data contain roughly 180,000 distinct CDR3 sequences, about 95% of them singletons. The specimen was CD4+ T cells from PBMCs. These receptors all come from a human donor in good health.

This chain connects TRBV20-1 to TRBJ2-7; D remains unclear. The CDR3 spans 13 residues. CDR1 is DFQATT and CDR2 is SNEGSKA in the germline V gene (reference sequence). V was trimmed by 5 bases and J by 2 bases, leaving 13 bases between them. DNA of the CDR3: TGCAGTGCTCACCACGGACGGACCTACGAGCAGTACTTC. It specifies CSAHHGRTYEQYF.

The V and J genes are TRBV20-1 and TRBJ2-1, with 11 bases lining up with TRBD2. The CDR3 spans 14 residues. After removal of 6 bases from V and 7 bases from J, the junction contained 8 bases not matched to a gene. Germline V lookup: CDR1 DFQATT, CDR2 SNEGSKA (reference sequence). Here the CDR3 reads CSAPSGGYPNEQFF. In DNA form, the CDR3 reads TGCAGTGCCCCTAGCGGGGGGTACCCTAATGAGCAGTTCTTC.

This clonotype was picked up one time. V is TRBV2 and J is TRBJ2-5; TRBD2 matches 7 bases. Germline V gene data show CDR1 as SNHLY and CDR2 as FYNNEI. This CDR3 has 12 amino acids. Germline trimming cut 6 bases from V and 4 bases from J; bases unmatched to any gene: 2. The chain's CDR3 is CASRRLAETQYF. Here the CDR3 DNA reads TGTGCCAGCAGGAGACTAGCAGAGACCCAGTACTTC.

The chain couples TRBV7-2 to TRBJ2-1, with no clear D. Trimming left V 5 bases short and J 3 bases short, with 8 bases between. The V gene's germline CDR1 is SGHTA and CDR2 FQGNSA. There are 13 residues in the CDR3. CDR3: CASSPDIYNEQFF. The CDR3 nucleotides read TGTGCCAGCAGCCCCGACATCTACAATGAGCAGTTCTTC. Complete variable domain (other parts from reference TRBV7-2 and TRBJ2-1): GAGVSQSPSNKVTEKGKDVELRCDPISGHTALYWYRQSLGQGLEFLIYFQGNSAPDKSGLPSDRFSAERTGGSVSTLTIQRTQQEDSAVYLCASSPDIYNEQFFGPGTRLTVL.

CDR3 residues: CASSLSYRNPNYGYTF. The DNA for the CDR3 is TGTGCCAGCAGCTTAAGCTACAGGAACCCTAACTATGGCTACACCTTC. This chain joins TRBV13 and TRBJ1-2; TRBD1 is a possible D gene (5 bases). Germline V CDR1 and CDR2: PRHDT, FYEKMQ (reference sequence). V lost 2 bases and J 0 bases, leaving 13 bases between the germline ends. The CDR3 contains 16 residues.

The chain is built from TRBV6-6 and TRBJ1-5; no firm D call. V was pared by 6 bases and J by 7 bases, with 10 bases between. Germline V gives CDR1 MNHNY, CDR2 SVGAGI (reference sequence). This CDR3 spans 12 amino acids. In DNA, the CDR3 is TGTGCCAGCAGCCAGGACCGGCAGCCCCAGCATTTT. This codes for CASSQDRQPQHF.

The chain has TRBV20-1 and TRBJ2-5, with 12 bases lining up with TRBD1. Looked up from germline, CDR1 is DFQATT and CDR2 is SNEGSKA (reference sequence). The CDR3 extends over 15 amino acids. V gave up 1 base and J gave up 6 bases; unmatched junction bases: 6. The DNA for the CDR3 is TGCAGTGCTAGAGCGGGGACAGGGGGCTTAAAGACCCAGTACTTC. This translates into CSARAGTGGLKTQYF.

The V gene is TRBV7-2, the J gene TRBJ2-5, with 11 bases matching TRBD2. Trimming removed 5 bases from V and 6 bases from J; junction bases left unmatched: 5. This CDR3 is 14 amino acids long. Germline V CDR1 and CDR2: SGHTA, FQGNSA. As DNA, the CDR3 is TGTGCCAGCAGCCTTAGCGGGGGGGCACAGACCCAGTACTTC. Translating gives CASSLSGGAQTQYF.

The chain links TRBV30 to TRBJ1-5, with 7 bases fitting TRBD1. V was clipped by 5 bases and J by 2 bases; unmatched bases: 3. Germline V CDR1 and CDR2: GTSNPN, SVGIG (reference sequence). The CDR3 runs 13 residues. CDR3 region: CAWGTDGNQPQHF. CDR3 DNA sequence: TGTGCCTGGGGGACAGACGGCAATCAGCCCCAGCATTTT.

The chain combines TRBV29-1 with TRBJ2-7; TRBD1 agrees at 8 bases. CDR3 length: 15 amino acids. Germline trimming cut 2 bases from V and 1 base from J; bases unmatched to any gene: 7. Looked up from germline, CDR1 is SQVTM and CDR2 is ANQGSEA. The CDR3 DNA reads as TGCAGCGTTGAAAACAGGGGGGTTCGGTCCTACGAGCAGTACTTC. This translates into CSVENRGVRSYEQYF.

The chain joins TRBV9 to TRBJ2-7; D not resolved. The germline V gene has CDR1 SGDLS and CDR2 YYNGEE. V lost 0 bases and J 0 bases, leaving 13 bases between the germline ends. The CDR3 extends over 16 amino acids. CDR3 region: CASSVGPSPFSYEQYF. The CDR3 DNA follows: TGTGCCAGCAGCGTAGGGCCCAGCCCTTTCTCCTACGAGCAGTACTTC.

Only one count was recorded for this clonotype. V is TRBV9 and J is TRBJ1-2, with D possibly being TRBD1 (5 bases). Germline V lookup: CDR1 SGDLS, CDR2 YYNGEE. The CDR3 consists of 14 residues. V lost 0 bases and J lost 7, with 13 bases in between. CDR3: CASSVGQMRSGYTF. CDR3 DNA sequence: TGTGCCAGCAGCGTAGGACAGATGAGAAGTGGCTACACCTTC.

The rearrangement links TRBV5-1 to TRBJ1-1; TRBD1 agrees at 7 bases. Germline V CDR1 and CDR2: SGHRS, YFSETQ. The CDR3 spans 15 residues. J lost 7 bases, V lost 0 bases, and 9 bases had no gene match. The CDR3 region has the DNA TGCGCCAGCAGCTTGGACTTTGCAGGGGGTGTTGAAGCTTTCTTT. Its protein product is CASSLDFAGGVEAFF.

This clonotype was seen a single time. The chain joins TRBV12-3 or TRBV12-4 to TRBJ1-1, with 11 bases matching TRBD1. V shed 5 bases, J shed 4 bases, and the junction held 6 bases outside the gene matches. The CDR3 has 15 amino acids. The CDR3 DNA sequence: TGTGCCAGCAGTCCGGATGGGACAGGGGGCACTGAAGCTTTCTTT. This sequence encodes CASSPDGTGGTEAFF.

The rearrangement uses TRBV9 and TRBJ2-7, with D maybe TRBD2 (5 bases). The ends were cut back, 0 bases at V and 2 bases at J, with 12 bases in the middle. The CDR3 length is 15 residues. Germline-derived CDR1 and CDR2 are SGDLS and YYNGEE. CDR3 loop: CASSVGPGSTYEQYF. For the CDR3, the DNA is TGTGCCAGCAGCGTAGGACCGGGGTCAACCTACGAGCAGTACTTC.

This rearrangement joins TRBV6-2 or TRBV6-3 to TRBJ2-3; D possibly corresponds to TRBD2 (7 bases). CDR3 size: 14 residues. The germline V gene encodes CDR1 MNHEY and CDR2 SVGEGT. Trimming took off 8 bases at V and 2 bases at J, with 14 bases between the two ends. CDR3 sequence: CASRPGGLTDTQYF. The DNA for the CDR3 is TGTGCCAGCCGGCCGGGGGGCCTCACAGATACGCAGTATTTT.